This TCR beta chain was found in a study of vaccination effects on CD4 cells after COVID-19 (dated by TCRdb to 2022 to 2024). Describing the broader study: In the ViraFEST assay, PBMC were stimulated with viral peptide pools, and TCR sequencing was then used to find antigen-specific CD4+ T cell clonotypes based on their expansion. Two doses of either the BNT162b2 or the mRNA-1273 mRNA SARS-CoV-2 vaccine were administered to participants. Two million PBMC per well were cultured with around 10 ug/ml peptides in IMDM containing approximately 4.7% human AB serum, 8.5 to 10 IU/ml IL-2 and gentamicin. The study compared SARS-CoV-2 spike-specific CD4+ TCR repertoires before and after mRNA vaccination in COVID-19 convalescent patients and infection-naive vaccine recipients. Altogether, around 9 COVID-19 convalescent patients and several SARS-CoV-2-naive healthy vaccine recipients made up the full study. Cultures from other donors in the study were sequenced using the Oncomine TCR Beta short-read assay on an Illumina iSeq 100.

The paper as a whole reports these results and caveats: Marked clonal contraction was observed in both infection-induced and vaccine-induced clones at late post-vaccination timepoints, consistent with waning T cell responses. Only a small number of convalescent patients were included, and no early post-infection timepoints were available, which limited the study. In healthy vaccine recipients, vaccine-induced clones were almost all SARS-CoV-2 mono-reactive, with only 1 of 255 cross-reactive with common cold coronaviruses.

After around eleven days of culture, CD4+ T cells were isolated with the EasySep CD4+ T cell isolation kit. Negative nucleocapsid antibody results before and after vaccination confirmed that the healthy vaccine recipients had no prior SARS-CoV-2 infection. On days 3 and 7, half of the culture medium was replaced with fresh IL-2-containing medium. Unless noted otherwise, every peptide stimulation condition was grown in triplicate wells. PBMC were separated from whole blood using Ficoll-Paque Plus gradient centrifugation and were then either cryopreserved at -140C or used fresh. The QIAamp micro DNA kit was used to extract genomic DNA from the cultured CD4+ T cells. About this clone: Its antigen remains undetermined. No base-level quality is on record; no much larger clone is a single base apart.

Taken from cysteine to phenylalanine, the CDR3 has 14 residues. Of the read, only the CDR3 DNA is kept; its 42 bases are in frame from base 1. CDR1 and CDR2 are read off the germline V gene as MNHEY and SVGAGI. V lost 5 bases and J lost 1 base, and the count of bases not matched to a germline gene is 3. The library was obtained by the immunoSEQ multiplex PCR assay. TCR beta CDR3 sequencing was performed on DNA from the cultured, isolated CD4+ T cells. The paper's data handling went like this. The analysis removed non-productive TCR sequences, trimmed reads to the CDR3 region, and retained only CDR3s that were 7 or more amino acids long. The MANAFEST web app was used to identify antigen-specific clonotypes by comparing expansion in peptide wells with expansion in reference cultures. To count as positive, a clone had to show expansion at FDR<0.05 compared with the reference and with all other wells, an odds ratio above 5, and a frequency above 0.1% in two replicate wells. Cross-reactive clonotypes were defined as significantly expanded in SARS-CoV-2 spike wells and in at least one common cold coronavirus spike condition. CDR3 similarity was assessed by Levenshtein distance using the stringdist R package, and unrooted trees were constructed with ape in R 3.6.1. Held by TCRdb, this immuneACCESS table contains in-frame sequences only and omits some clones. Under half of the omission traces to an unresolved V gene where checked; the cause of the rest is unknown. The DNA gave D and trimming, while V, J and clone size come from that table. The table for this sample lists 30,000 or so clones; 65% of them were counted only once. The top ten clones comprise approximately 9.8% of the sample.

The TCR sequence derives from a human donor who received a COVID-19 vaccine. Sample: CD4+ T cells from PBMCs cultured without peptide, taken before COVID-19 vaccination. This sequence uses TRBV6-5 and TRBJ1-2; 8 bases in the middle match TRBD1. The DNA sequence is as follows: TGTGCCAGCAGTAGGACAGGGAATAACTATGGCTACACCTTC. It specifies CASSRTGNNYGYTF.